This T cell receptor (beta chain) was captured by sequencing in a study of T-cell reconstitution after alpha-beta-depleted transplantation in children (dated by TCRdb to about 2016). Regarding the research as a whole: The study quantitatively tracked T-cell immune reconstitution after TCRalphabeta/CD19-depleted allogeneic hematopoietic cell transplantation in children using TCR repertoire profiling. Here is what the overall study found, with its caveats: Over the following months the frequencies of hyperexpanded clones went down, and after one year T-cell counts and TCRbeta diversity were mostly credited to newly produced T cells. In some patients, the high TCRbeta diversity seen at day 60 was put down to recipient T cells and intrathymic progenitors that had survived conditioning. About two months after transplant, the apparently early recovery of alphabetaT-cell counts reportedly depended on just several hundred clones that had expanded rapidly and came from non-depleted graft cells.

With regard to this clonotype: Its antigen target is currently unknown. No per-base quality is available; no much larger clone lies one base away.

The method was PCR. This sample was sequenced with an Illumina HiSeq 2500. TCR library preparation used molecular barcoding, with unique molecular identifiers applied to normalize quantification of the TCRbeta repertoire. TCRdb reprocessed the public reads (quality trimming at Q25 with fastp, clone calling with MiXCR) and kept in-frame beta chains. Here each entry gathers all rows of one CDR3 protein and keeps the most common genes and DNA. The sample table shows about 98,000 distinct CDR3 sequences, and less than 25% are seen once. The ten largest account for roughly 23% of the sample. What the treatment or condition label conveys for this sample: allogeneic hematopoietic cell transplantation with graft depleted of TCRalphabeta T cells and CD19 B cells. TCRalphabeta/CD19-depleted allogeneic hematopoietic cell grafts were given to the transplant recipients, all of whom were children. The CDR3 has 15 amino acids, counting the end cysteine and phenylalanine. Kept here is only the CDR3 DNA, which spans 45 bases and is read in frame from base 1. The germline V end is reduced by 6 bases and the J end by 10 bases; junction bases left unmatched: 17. CDR1 and CDR2 (MDHEN, SYDVKM) derive from the germline V gene.

This chain is built from TRBV28 and TRBJ2-5, with 7 middle bases fitting TRBD2. This material consisted of PBMCs, taken before TCRalphabeta/CD19-depleted stem cell transplant. The receptor was derived from a boy younger than 10 with acute lymphoblastic leukemia, due to receive a stem cell transplant. The nucleotide sequence reads as follows: TGTGCCAGCAGCCCCTCTAGCGGAGGGGCCGTGGACCAGTACTTC. Its translation is CASSPSSGGAVDQYF.